This note documents a single T cell receptor beta chain sequence. For TCRbeta, the library was prepared with unique molecular identifiers. Each CDR3 protein is one row after TCRdb ran MiXCR on the PCR reads. The sample shows about 610,000 distinct CDR3 sequences, approximately 10% of them seen only once. The record originates from a study of T-cell reconstitution after alpha-beta-depleted transplantation in children. The CDR3 is 18 amino acids. The V gene's germline CDR1 is LNHNV and CDR2 YYDKDF (reference sequence). V was shortened by 0 bases and J by 0 bases, with 15 bases between the two germline ends.

The source of this sequence is a human donor who donated a stem cell graft to a child with acute myeloid leukemia. The sample was PBMCs from the stem cell graft donor, taken from the stem cell graft. The chain recombines TRBV15 with TRBJ1-5; tentatively, D is TRBD1 (6 bases). In nucleotides, the CDR3 is TGTGCCACCAGCAGAGATAAGATCGGGGGCTATAGCAATCAGCCCCAGCATTTT. This encodes CATSRDKIGGYSNQPQHF.